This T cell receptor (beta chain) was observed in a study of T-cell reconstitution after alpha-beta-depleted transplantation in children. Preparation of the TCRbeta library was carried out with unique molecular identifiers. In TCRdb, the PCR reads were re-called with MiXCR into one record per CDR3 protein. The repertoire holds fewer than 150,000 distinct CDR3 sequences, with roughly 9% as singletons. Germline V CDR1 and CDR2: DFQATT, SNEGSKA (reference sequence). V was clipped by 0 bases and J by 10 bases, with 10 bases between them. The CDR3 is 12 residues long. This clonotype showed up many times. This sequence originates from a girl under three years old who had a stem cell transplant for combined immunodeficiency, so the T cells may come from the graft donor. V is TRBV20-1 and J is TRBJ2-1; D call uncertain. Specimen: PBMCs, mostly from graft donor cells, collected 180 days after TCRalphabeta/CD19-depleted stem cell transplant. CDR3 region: CSARETVWEQFF. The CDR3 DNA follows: TGCAGTGCTAGAGAAACAGTGTGGGAGCAGTTCTTC.